These 27 T cell receptor beta chains were all obtained from the same sample, sequenced in a study of cytomegalovirus exposure and HLA in healthy donors. Sequenced by immunoSEQ multiplex PCR; TCRdb stores in-frame clones only, minus some. Of tens of thousands of clones listed, around 96% are singletons. Sequenced input: PBMCs. The source of these receptors is a man in his late teens or twenties in good health and CMV-seronegative.

The CDR3 is CAWSVWLEAGVSGELFF. In DNA, the CDR3 is TGTGCCTGGAGTGTATGGTTGGAGGCGGGAGTGTCCGGGGAGCTGTTTTTT. This rearrangement joins TRBV30 to TRBJ2-2, with TRBD2 identical over 7 bases. CDR1 GTSNPN and CDR2 SVGIG come from the germline V gene (reference sequence). The CDR3 has 17 amino acids. V gave up 0 bases and J gave up 6 bases; unmatched junction bases: 13.

This clone was observed a single time. The chain uses TRBV29-1 and TRBJ2-7; TRBD2 matches at 10 bases. The V and J ends lost 4 bases and 3 bases, in that order; junction bases with no gene match: 3. The CDR3 sequence is 13 residues long. Germline-derived CDR1 and CDR2 are SQVTM and ANQGSEA. DNA for the CDR3: TGCAGCGTTGCTGGACTAGCGGTCTACGAGCAGTACTTC. Encoded protein: CSVAGLAVYEQYF.

The genes are TRBV19 and TRBJ2-1; D gene ambiguous. The length of the CDR3 is 16 residues. From germline, CDR1 is LNHDA and CDR2 SQIVND (reference sequence). Trimming left V 3 bases short and J 7 bases short, with 19 bases between. CDR3 nucleotide sequence: TGTGCCAGTAGTATGTCGCGACTTCGGATTTCAAATGAGCAGTTCTTC. It translates to CASSMSRLRISNEQFF. The full variable domain, rest sourced from reference TRBV19 and TRBJ2-1, is DGGITQSPKYLFRKEGQNVTLSCEQNLNHDAMYWYRQDPGQGLRLIYYSQIVNDFQKGDIAEGYSVSREKKESFPLTVTSAQKNPTAFYLCASSMSRLRISNEQFFGPGTRLTVL.

This clone has a single count. The V call is TRBV5-4, the J call TRBJ1-1; D is perhaps TRBD1 (5 bases). Trimming took 0 bases from V and 0 from J, leaving 9 bases between them. CDR1 and CDR2 from the germline V gene are SGHNT and YYREEE (reference sequence). The CDR3 runs to 15 residues. The chain's CDR3 is CASSLGQLMNTEAFF. The CDR3 DNA follows: TGTGCCAGCAGCTTGGGACAGCTGATGAACACTGAAGCTTTCTTT.

The chain links TRBV4-1 to TRBJ2-7, with TRBD2 as a possible D gene (6 bases). The CDR3 spans 17 residues. Looked up from germline, CDR1 is MGHRA and CDR2 is YSYEKL. The V and J ends lost 3 bases and 2 bases respectively, with 20 bases between them. CDR3 sequence: CASSHLGRGKTTYEQYF. DNA for the CDR3: TGCGCCAGCAGCCACCTAGGACGGGGGAAGACAACCTACGAGCAGTACTTC.

The genes are TRBV29-1 and TRBJ2-3; 9 bases map to TRBD2. The CDR3 runs 18 residues. Germline CDR1 and CDR2: SQVTM and ANQGSEA. With 6 bases clipped from V and 1 base from J, the junction kept 17 bases outside the gene matches. CDR3 in DNA: TGCAGCGTGGGTCTGGGCGGGAGGGCCGGTCGACGCACAGATACGCAGTATTTT. Translation gives CSVGLGGRAGRRTDTQYF.

The chain has TRBV7-8 and TRBJ1-2; D unclear. The length of the CDR3 is 14 residues. Germline CDR1 reads SGHVS; CDR2 reads FQNEAQ. The V and J ends lost 0 bases and 5 bases respectively, with 10 bases between them. The CDR3 region has the DNA TGTGCCAGCAGCTTAGCGCCGGGTGGATATGGCTACACCTTC. Encoded protein: CASSLAPGGYGYTF.

The chain uses TRBV5-1 and TRBJ1-4; D ambiguous. Between the trimmed V and J ends, which lost 4 bases and 5 bases, there was a span of 15 bases. Germline CDR1 reads SGHRS; CDR2 reads YFSETQ. The CDR3 contains 15 residues. The CDR3 coding sequence is TGCGCCAGCAGCCGAGTTTGGTTCCCCAATGAAAAACTGTTTTTT. This codes for CASSRVWFPNEKLFF.

This chain joins TRBV29-1 and TRBJ2-1; 8 nucleotides agree with TRBD2. The CDR3 runs to 14 residues. The junction had 5 bases not matched to a gene; V was cut back by 7 bases and J by 0 bases. Germline-derived CDR1 and CDR2 are SQVTM and ANQGSEA. CDR3 DNA: TGCAGCGCCCCGAGCGGGAGCTCCTACAATGAGCAGTTCTTC. This encodes CSAPSGSSYNEQFF.

The rearrangement links TRBV11-2 to TRBJ2-5; TRBD1 matches 11 bases. V shed 4 bases and J 6 bases; nucleotides not matched to a gene: 16. The CDR3 extends over 18 amino acids. In germline, CDR1 is SGHAT, CDR2 FQNNGV. The CDR3: CASSSPLEGQGAAKTQYF. DNA for the CDR3: TGTGCCAGCAGCTCCCCACTGGAAGGACAGGGGGCTGCTAAGACCCAGTACTTC.

The chain links TRBV4-1 to TRBJ2-1; TRBD1 aligns across 8 bases. The V segment lost 1 base and the J segment 5 bases; nucleotides outside the gene matches: 13. CDR1 and CDR2 from the germline V gene are MGHRA and YSYEKL. This CDR3 is 18 amino acids long. The CDR3 is CASSQAAGGTGGHNEQFF. In DNA form, the CDR3 reads TGCGCCAGCAGCCAAGCCGCGGGCGGGACAGGCGGGCACAATGAGCAGTTCTTC.

This chain connects TRBV4-1 to TRBJ2-7; TRBD1 matches at 9 bases. V lost 3 bases, J lost 3 bases, and 9 bases stayed unmatched. The CDR3 spans 16 residues. Germline values: CDR1 MGHRA, CDR2 YSYEKL. The CDR3 region is CASSQGGGQGYYEQYF. The CDR3 DNA follows: TGCGCCAGCAGCCAGGGGGGCGGACAGGGGTACTACGAGCAGTACTTC.

The chain links TRBV28 to TRBJ2-5; 7 nucleotides agree with TRBD1. The germline gives CDR1 MDHEN, CDR2 SYDVKM. The V segment lost 6 bases and the J segment 1 base; nucleotides outside the gene matches: 5. The CDR3 spans 14 residues. The CDR3 DNA is TGTGCCAGCAGATCCGGGACAGCCCAAGAGACCCAGTACTTC. Encoded protein: CASRSGTAQETQYF.

The CDR3 DNA reads TGCAGCGTTGATCATGGAGGGGAGACCCAGTACTTC. Translated: CSVDHGGETQYF. The chain employs TRBV29-1 and TRBJ2-5; D might be TRBD2 (6 bases). This CDR3 contains 12 residues. V was clipped by 3 bases and J by 5 bases, with 10 bases between them. The germline V gene has CDR1 SQVTM and CDR2 ANQGSEA.

V is TRBV27 and J is TRBJ1-1, with D possibly being TRBD1 (5 bases). Between the trimmed V and J ends, which lost 5 bases and 1 base, there was a span of 14 bases. The germline gives CDR1 MNHEY, CDR2 SMNVEV (reference sequence). This CDR3 has 15 residues. In nucleotides, the CDR3 is TGTGCCAGCAGTAAAGTAGGGGAAAGGAACACTGAAGCTTTCTTT. Translation gives CASSKVGERNTEAFF.

This clone was counted between two and nine times. V usage is TRBV27 and J usage is TRBJ2-1; unclear D gene. Trimming removed 6 bases from V and 4 bases from J, with 4 bases in between. CDR1 is MNHEY and CDR2 is SMNVEV in the germline V gene (reference sequence). The CDR3 contains 11 residues. The CDR3 loop reads CASRSYNEQFF. CDR3 nucleotide sequence: TGTGCCAGCAGGTCGTACAATGAGCAGTTCTTC.

This clone has a single count. V and J are TRBV27 and TRBJ2-7, with 9 bases aligning to TRBD1. Per germline, CDR1 MNHEY and CDR2 SMNVEV (reference sequence). After removal of 4 bases from V and 6 bases from J, the junction contained 4 bases not matched to a gene. The CDR3 length is 13 residues. The CDR3 sequence: CASSYGQGSEQYF. The CDR3 DNA sequence: TGTGCCAGCAGTTACGGACAGGGGTCCGAGCAGTACTTC.

This rearrangement joins TRBV28 to TRBJ2-7; 9 bases are a match to TRBD1. CDR3 length equals 14 residues. Unmatched junction bases numbered 8, after V lost 4 bases and J lost 7 bases. The germline V gene has CDR1 MDHEN and CDR2 SYDVKM. The CDR3 spells CASSSTDRGMEQYF. CDR3 sequence (DNA): TGTGCCAGCAGTTCCACGGACAGGGGTATGGAGCAGTACTTC.

The CDR3 loop reads CASKRDSFQPQHF. In DNA form, the CDR3 reads TGTGCCAGTAAGAGGGACAGTTTTCAGCCCCAGCATTTT. The rearrangement uses TRBV28 and TRBJ1-5; TRBD1 matches 7 bases. CDR1 and CDR2 from the germline V gene are MDHEN and SYDVKM. After removal of 9 bases from V and 6 bases from J, the junction contained 8 bases not matched to a gene. The CDR3 contains 13 residues.

The J gene is TRBJ1-4, the V gene TRBV14; no clear D gene. V was pared by 4 bases and J by 0 bases, with 6 bases between. Germline lookup yields CDR1 SGHDN and CDR2 FVKESK. The CDR3 totals 14 residues. This CDR3 reads CASSRQATNEKLFF. CDR3 nucleotide sequence: TGTGCCAGCAGCCGACAAGCAACTAATGAAAAACTGTTTTTT.

This rearrangement joins TRBV2 to TRBJ1-4, with D perhaps matching TRBD1 (5 bases). The germline V gene encodes CDR1 SNHLY and CDR2 FYNNEI. V lost 3 bases to trimming and J lost 2 bases, with 16 bases between them. The CDR3 has 17 amino acids. The CDR3 bases are TGTGCCAGCAGTGAGGTACCAGGGTCGGGCACTAATGAAAAACTGTTTTTT. Translated: CASSEVPGSGTNEKLFF.

The rearrangement uses TRBV20-1 and TRBJ2-1; D unresolved. The CDR3 has 11 residues. Germline V gene lookup returns CDR1 DFQATT and CDR2 SNEGSKA (reference sequence). V lost 3 bases and J 10 bases, leaving 10 bases between the germline ends. CDR3: CSARPWAEQFF. The CDR3 coding sequence is TGCAGTGCTAGGCCATGGGCCGAGCAGTTCTTC.

The count of this clone is one. J is TRBJ2-7 and V is TRBV10-2; TRBD2 aligns across 12 bases. The CDR3 totals 16 residues. Germline assignment: CDR1 WSHSY and CDR2 SAAADI. After removal of 11 bases from V and 6 bases from J, the junction contained 17 bases not matched to a gene. The CDR3 nucleotides read TGCGCCGTCCAGACTAGCGGGAGAGGGGGGGCCGCCGAGCAGTACTTC. Protein sequence: CAVQTSGRGGAAEQYF.

The rearrangement uses TRBV16 and TRBJ1-2, with D uncertain. Trimming left V 1 base short and J 2 bases short, with 8 bases between. This CDR3 spans 14 amino acids. CDR1 is KGHSY and CDR2 is FQNENV in the germline V gene. The CDR3 coding sequence is TGTGCCAGCAGCCAATTCCCCCAGAACTATGGCTACACCTTC. Translation gives CASSQFPQNYGYTF.

This chain joins TRBV4-1 and TRBJ2-1; 13 positions match TRBD2. J was trimmed by 9 bases and V by 0 bases; bases with no gene match: 11. Germline V CDR1 and CDR2: MGHRA, YSYEKL. The CDR3 is 18 residues long. Here the CDR3 reads CASSQEPSGLAGLGEQFF. The CDR3 DNA follows: TGCGCCAGCAGCCAAGAACCTTCGGGACTAGCGGGATTGGGTGAGCAGTTCTTC.

The chain is built from TRBV14 and TRBJ2-5, with D uncertain. Germline V lookup: CDR1 SGHDN, CDR2 FVKESK. Trimming pared 4 bases from V and 5 bases from J, leaving 5 bases between. There are 11 residues in the CDR3. The CDR3 reads CASSRGETQYF. The CDR3 region has the DNA TGTGCCAGCAGCCGTGGCGAGACCCAGTACTTC. The full variable domain, rest sourced from reference TRBV14 and TRBJ2-5, is EAGVTQFPSHSVIEKGQTVTLRCDPISGHDNLYWYRRVMGKEIKFLLHFVKESKQDESGMPNNRFLAERTGGTYSTLKVQPAELEDSGVYFCASSRGETQYFGPGTRLLVL.

The rearrangement links TRBV25-1 to TRBJ2-1; 11 nucleotides align to TRBD2. The trim removed 8 bases at V and 7 bases at J, leaving 10 bases unmatched. The length of the CDR3 is 15 residues. The germline gives CDR1 MGHDK, CDR2 SYGVNS. The chain's CDR3 is CASQLAGGPVNEQFF. CDR3 DNA sequence: TGTGCCAGCCAATTAGCGGGAGGGCCAGTGAATGAGCAGTTCTTC.